This TCR beta chain derives from a study of post-analysis software for immune sequencing data. At the level of the study: The disease courses spanned relapsing-remitting, secondary progressive and progressive-relapsing forms of multiple sclerosis.

The study, taken as a whole, reports: Under F measure analysis, samples from one preparation batch co-clustered strongly. Normalized Chao1 diversity in multiple sclerosis patients fell significantly below that of controls.

This clonotype showed up just once. Its cognate antigen is unknown. Unique molecular identifiers tagged the TCR beta cDNA libraries. T cells numbering about 0.85 to 10 million yielded some 480,000 cDNA molecules. A single record per CDR3 protein comes from TCRdb applying MiXCR to the PCR reads. Of roughly 650,000 distinct CDR3 sequences in the sample, 55% to 60% were seen once. The receptor was derived from a girl aged 2 to 10 with multiple sclerosis. The source material was blood.

As DNA, the CDR3 is TGCGCCAGCAGCTTGGAGGGCGGATTTCATGCAACTAATGAAAAACTGTTTTTT. It is translated as CASSLEGGFHATNEKLFF. The chain couples TRBV5-1 to TRBJ1-4; D not certain. Trimming shortened V by 0 bases and J by 0 bases, and 15 bases separated the two germline ends. The V gene's germline CDR1 is SGHRS and CDR2 YFSETQ. CDR3 length equals 18 residues.